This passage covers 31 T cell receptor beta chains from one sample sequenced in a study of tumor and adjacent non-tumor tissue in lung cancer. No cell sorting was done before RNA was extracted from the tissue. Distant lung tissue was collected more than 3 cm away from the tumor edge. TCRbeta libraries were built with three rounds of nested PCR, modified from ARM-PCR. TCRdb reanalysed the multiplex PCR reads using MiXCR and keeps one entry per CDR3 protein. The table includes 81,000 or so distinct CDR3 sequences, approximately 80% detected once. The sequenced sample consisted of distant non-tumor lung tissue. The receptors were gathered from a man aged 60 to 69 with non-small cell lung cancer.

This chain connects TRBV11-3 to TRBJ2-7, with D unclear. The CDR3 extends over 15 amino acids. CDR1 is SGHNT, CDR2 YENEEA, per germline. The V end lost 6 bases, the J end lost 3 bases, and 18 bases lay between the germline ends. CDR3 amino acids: CASRYRTGLIYEQYF. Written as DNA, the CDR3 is TGTGCCAGCAGATATCGGACCGGATTAATCTACGAGCAGTACTTC.

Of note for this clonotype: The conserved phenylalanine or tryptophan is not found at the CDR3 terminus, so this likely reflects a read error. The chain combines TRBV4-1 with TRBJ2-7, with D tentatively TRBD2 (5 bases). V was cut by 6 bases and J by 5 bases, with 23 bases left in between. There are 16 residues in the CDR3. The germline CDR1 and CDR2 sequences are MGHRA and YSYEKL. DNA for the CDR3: TGCGCCAGCAGGGCTGCCTTTCGGGATAGCGCCCACGAGCAGTACTAC. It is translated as CASRAAFRDSAHEQYY.

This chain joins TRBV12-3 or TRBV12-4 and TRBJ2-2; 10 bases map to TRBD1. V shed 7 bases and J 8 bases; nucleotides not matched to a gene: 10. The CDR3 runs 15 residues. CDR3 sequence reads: CASTTPTGGPGELFF. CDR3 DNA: TGTGCCAGCACCACTCCGACAGGGGGCCCTGGGGAGCTGTTTTTT.

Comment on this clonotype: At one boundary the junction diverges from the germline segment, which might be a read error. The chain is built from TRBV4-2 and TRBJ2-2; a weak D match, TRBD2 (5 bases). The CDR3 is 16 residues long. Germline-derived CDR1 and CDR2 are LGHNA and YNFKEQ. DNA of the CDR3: TGCGCCAGAATCCAAGATCTGAGGGCCAACACCGGGGAGCTGTTCTTT. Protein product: CARIQDLRANTGELFF.

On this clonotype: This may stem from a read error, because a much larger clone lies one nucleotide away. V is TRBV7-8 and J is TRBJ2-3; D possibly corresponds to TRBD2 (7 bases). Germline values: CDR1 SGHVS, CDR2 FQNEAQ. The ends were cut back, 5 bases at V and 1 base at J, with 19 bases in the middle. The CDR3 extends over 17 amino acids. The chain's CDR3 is CASSPRDISGGTDTQYF. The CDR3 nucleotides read TGTGCCAGCAGCCCCAGGGACATAAGCGGGGGCACAGATACGCAGTATTTT.

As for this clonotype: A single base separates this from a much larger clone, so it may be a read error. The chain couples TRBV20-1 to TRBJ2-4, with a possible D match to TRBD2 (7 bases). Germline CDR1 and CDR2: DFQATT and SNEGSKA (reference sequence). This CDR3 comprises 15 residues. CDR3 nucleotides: TGCAGTGCTAGTAAACAAGGGGGGGGATCGGACATTGAGTACTTC. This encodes CSASKQGGGSDIEYF.

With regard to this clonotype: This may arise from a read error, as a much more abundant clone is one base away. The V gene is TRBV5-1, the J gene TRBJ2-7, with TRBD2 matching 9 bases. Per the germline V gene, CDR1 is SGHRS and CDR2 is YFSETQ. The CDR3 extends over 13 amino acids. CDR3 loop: CVSSGGLSYEQYF. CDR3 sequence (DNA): TGCGTCAGCAGCGGGGGGCTATCCTACGAGCAGTACTTC. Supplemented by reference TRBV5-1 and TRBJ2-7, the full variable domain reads KAGVTQTPRYLIKTRGQQVTLSCSPISGHRSVSWYQQTPGQGLQFLFEYFSETQRNKGNFPGRFSGRQFSNSRSEMNVSTLELGDSALYLCVSSGGLSYEQYFGPGTRLTVT.

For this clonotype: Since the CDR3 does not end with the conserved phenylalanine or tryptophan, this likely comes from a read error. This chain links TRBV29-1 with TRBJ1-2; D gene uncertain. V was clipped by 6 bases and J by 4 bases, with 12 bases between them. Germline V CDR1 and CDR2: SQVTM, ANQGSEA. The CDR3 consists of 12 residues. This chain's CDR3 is CSVPTACYGYTL. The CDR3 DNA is TGCAGCGTACCGACCGCGTGCTATGGCTACACCTTA.

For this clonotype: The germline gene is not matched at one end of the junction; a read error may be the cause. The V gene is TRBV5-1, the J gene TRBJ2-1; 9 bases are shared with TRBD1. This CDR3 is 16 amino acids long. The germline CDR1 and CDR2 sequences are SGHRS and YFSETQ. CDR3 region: CTRCLGQGSSYNEQFF. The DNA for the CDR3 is TGCACCAGGTGCCTAGGACAGGGGAGCTCCTACAATGAGCAGTTCTTC. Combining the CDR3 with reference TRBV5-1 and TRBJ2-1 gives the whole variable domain KAGVTQTPRYLIKTRGQQVTLSCSPISGHRSVSWYQQTPGQGLQFLFEYFSETQRNKGNFPGRFSGRQFSNSRSEMNVSTLELGDSALYLCTRCLGQGSSYNEQFFGPGTRLTVL.

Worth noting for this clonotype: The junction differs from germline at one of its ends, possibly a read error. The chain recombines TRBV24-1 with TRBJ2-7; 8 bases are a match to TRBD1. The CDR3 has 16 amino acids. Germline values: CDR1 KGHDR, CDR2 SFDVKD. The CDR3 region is CTTSDPPDRVDYEQYF. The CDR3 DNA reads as TGTACCACCAGTGATCCCCCGGACAGGGTGGACTACGAGCAGTACTTC.

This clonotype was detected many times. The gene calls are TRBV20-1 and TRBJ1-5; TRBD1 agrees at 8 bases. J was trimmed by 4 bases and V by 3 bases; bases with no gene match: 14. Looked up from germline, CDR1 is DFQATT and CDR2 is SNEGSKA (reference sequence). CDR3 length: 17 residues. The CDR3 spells CSASAVGQEKGNQPQHF. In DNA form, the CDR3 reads TGCAGTGCTAGCGCCGTGGGACAGGAGAAGGGGAATCAGCCCCAGCATTTT.

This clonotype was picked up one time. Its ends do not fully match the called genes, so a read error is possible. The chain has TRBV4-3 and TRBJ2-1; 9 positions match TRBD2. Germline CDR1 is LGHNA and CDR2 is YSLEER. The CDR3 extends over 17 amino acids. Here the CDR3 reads CASSQDIAGVDINGQFF. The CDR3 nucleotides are TGCGCCAGCAGCCAAGATATAGCGGGAGTAGATATCAATGGGCAGTTCTTC.

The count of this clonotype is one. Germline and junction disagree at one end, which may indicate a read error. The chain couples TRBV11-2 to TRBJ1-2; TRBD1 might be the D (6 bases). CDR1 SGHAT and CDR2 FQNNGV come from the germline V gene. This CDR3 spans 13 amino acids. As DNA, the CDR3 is TGTGCCAGCAGCTTAGACAGGGGATATGACTACACCTTC. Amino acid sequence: CASSLDRGYDYTF.

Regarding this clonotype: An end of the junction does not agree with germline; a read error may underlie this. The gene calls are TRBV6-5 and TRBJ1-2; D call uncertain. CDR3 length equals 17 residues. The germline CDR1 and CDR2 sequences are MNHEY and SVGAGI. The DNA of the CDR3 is TGTGCCAGCAGTTCACATGGACGGAGAGCGGCTAACTATGGCTACATCTTC. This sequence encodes CASSSHGRRAANYGYIF.

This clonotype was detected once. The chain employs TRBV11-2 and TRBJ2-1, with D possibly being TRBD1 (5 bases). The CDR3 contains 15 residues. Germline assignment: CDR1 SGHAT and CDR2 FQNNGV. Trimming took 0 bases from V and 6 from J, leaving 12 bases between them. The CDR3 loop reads CASSLEARGFNEQFF. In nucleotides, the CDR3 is TGTGCCAGCAGCTTAGAGGCTAGGGGCTTCAATGAGCAGTTCTTC. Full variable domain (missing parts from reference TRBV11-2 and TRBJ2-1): EAGVAQSPRYKIIEKRQSVAFWCNPISGHATLYWYQQILGQGPKLLIQFQNNGVVDDSQLPKDRFSAERLKGVDSTLKIQPAKLEDSAVYLCASSLEARGFNEQFFGPGTRLTVL.

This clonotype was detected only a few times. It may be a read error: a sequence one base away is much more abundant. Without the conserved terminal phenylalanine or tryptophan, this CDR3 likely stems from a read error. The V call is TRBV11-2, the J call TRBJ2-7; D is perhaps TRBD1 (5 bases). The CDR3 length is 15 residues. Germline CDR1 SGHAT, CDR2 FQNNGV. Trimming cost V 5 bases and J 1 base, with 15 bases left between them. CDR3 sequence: CASSLTGQLSYEQYY. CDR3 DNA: TGTGCCAGCAGCCTAACAGGACAACTTTCCTACGAGCAGTACTAC.

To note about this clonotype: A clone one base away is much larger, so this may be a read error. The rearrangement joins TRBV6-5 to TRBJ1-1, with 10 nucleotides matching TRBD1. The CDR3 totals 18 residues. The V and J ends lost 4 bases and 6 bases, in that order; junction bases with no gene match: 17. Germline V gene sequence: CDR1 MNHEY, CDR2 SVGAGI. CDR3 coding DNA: TGTGCCAGCAGTTCCCTAGGACGACAGGGGGCAGGTGTCTCTGAAGCTTTCTTT. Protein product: CASSSLGRQGAGVSEAFF.

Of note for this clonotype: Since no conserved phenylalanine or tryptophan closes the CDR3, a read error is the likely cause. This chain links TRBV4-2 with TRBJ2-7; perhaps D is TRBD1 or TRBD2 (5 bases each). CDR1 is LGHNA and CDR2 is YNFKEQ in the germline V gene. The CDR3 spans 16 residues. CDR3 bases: TGTGCCAGCAGTCAAGATCATCCAGGGAGCTCCTACGAGCAGTACTTA. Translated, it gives CASSQDHPGSSYEQYL.

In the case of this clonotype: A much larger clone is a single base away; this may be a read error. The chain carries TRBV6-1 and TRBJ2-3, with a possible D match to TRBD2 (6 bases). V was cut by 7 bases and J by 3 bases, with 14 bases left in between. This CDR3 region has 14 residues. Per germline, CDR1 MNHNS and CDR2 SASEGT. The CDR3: CASMSGRETDTQYF. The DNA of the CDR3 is TGTGCCAGCATGAGTGGGCGGGAAACAGATACGCAGTATTTT.

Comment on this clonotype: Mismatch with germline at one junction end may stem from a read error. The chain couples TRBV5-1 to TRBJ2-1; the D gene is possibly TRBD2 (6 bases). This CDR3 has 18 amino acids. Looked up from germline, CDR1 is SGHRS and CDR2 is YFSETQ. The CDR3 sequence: CASSLGLGDFSSYNKQFF. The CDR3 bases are TGCGCCAGCAGCTTGGGACTAGGGGACTTCAGCTCCTACAATAAGCAGTTCTTC.

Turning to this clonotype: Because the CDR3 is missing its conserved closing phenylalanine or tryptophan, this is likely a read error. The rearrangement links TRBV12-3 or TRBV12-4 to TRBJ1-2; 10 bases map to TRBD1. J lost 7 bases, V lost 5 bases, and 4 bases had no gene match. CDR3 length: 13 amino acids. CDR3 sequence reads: CASSLGQGVGYTL. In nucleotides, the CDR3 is TGTGCCAGCAGTCTCGGACAGGGGGTTGGCTACACCCTA.

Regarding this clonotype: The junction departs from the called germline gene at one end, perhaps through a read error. Here the CDR3 reads CSADVTGGNIGELFF. CDR3 DNA: TGCAGCGCTGATGTGACAGGGGGAAACATCGGGGAGCTGTTTTTT. The chain couples TRBV29-1 to TRBJ2-2; 9 bases fit TRBD1. The germline V gene encodes CDR1 SQVTM and CDR2 ANQGSEA. The CDR3 runs to 15 residues.

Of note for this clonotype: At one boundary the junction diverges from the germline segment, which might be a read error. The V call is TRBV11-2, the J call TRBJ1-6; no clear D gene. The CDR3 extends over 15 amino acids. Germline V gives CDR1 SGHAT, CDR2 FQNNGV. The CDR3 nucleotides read TGTGCCAGCAGCTTAGGAGAAGACAATAATTCATCCCTCCACTTT. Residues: CASSLGEDNNSSLHF. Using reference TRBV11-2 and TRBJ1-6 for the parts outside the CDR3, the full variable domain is EAGVAQSPRYKIIEKRQSVAFWCNPISGHATLYWYQQILGQGPKLLIQFQNNGVVDDSQLPKDRFSAERLKGVDSTLKIQPAKLEDSAVYLCASSLGEDNNSSLHFGNGTRLTVT.

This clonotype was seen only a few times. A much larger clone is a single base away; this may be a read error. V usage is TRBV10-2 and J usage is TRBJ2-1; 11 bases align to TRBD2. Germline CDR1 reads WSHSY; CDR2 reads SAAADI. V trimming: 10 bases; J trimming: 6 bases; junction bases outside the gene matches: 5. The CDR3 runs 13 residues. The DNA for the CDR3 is TGCGCCAATCAACTAGCGGGAGCCAATGAGCAGTTCTTC. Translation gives CANQLAGANEQFF.

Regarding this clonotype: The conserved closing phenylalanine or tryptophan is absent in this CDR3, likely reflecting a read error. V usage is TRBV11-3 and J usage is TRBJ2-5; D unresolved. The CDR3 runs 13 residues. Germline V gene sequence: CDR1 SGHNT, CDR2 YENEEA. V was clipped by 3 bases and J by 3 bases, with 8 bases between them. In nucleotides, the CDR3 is TGTGCCAGCAGCTTTACTGGGAAAGAGACCCAGTACCTC. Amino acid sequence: CASSFTGKETQYL.

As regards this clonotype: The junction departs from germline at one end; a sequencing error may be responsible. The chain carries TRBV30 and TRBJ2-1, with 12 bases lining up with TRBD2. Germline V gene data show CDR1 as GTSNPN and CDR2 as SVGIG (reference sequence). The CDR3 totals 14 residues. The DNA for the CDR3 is TGTGTCTGGATCGGACTAGCGGGGAACAATGAGCAGTTCTTC. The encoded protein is CVWIGLAGNNEQFF.

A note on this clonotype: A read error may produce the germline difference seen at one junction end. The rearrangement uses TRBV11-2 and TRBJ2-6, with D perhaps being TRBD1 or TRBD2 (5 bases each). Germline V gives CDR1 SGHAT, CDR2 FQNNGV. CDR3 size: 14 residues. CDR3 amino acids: CASSTISGTNVPTF. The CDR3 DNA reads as TGTGCCAGCAGTACCATCTCTGGGACCAACGTCCCGACTTTC.

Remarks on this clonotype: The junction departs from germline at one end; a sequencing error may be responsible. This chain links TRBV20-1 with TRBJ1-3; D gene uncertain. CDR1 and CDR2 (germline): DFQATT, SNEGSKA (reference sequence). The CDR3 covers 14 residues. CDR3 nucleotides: TGCAGTGCTAGCGGCCCCGTGGGTGGAAACACCATATGTTTT. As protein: CSASGPVGGNTICF.

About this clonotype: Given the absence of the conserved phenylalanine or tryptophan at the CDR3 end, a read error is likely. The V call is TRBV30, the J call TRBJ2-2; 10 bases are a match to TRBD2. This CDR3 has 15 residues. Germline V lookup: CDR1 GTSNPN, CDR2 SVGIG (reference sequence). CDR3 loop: CVWKAGGTNTGELFL. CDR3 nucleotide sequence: TGTGTCTGGAAAGCGGGAGGGACGAACACCGGGGAGCTGTTTTTA.

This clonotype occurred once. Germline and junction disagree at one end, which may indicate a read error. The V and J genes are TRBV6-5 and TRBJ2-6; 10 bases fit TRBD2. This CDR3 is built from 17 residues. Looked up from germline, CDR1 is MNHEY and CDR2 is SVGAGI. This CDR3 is CASSLAGVNSGANVLSF. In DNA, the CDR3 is TGTGCCAGCAGCCTAGCGGGAGTCAACTCTGGGGCCAACGTCCTGAGTTTC.

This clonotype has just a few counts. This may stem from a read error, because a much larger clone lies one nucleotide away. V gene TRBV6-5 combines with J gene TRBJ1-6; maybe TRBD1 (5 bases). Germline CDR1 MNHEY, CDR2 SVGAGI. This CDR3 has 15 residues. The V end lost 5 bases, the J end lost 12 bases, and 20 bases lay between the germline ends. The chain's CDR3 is CASSTGALRGLPLHF. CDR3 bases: TGTGCCAGCAGTACCGGGGCCCTGAGGGGTTTACCCCTCCACTTT.